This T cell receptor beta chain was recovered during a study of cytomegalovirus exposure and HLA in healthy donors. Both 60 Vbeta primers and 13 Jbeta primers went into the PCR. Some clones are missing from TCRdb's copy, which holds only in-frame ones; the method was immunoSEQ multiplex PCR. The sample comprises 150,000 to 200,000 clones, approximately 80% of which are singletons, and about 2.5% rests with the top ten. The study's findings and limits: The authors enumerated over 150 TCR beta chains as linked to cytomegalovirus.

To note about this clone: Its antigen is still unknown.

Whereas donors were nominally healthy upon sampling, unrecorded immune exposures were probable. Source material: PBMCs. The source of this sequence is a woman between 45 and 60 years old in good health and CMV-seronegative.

The CDR3 bases are TGTGCCATCAGTCAACACTCTGGGGCCAACGTCCTGACTTTC. This translates into CAISQHSGANVLTF. The gene calls are TRBV10-3 and TRBJ2-6; D unclear. The germline gives CDR1 ENHRY, CDR2 SYGVKD. V shed 5 bases and J shed 0 bases, with 5 bases lying between them. This CDR3 contains 14 residues.